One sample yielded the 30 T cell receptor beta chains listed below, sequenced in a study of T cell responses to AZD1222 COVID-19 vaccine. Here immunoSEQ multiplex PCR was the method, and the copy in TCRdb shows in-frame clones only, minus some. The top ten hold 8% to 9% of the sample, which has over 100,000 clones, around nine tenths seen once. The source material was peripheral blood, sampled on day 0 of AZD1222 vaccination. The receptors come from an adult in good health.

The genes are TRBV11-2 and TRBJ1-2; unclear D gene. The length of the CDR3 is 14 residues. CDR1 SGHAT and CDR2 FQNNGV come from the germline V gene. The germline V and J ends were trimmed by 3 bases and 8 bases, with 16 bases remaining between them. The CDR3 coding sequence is TGTGCCAGCAGCTTGGTTGCGACAATGAGGGGCTACACCTTC. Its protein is CASSLVATMRGYTF. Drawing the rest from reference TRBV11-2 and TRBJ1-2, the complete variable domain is EAGVAQSPRYKIIEKRQSVAFWCNPISGHATLYWYQQILGQGPKLLIQFQNNGVVDDSQLPKDRFSAERLKGVDSTLKIQPAKLEDSAVYLCASSLVATMRGYTFGSGTRLTVV.

The CDR3 sequence: CATGSGQVRLNEQFF. The DNA of the CDR3 is TGTGCCACAGGCAGTGGACAGGTCCGGCTCAATGAGCAGTTCTTC. This chain links TRBV28 with TRBJ2-1; TRBD1 matches at 7 bases. CDR1 is MDHEN and CDR2 is SYDVKM in the germline V gene. The CDR3 has 15 amino acids. V shed 10 bases and J 6 bases; nucleotides not matched to a gene: 15.

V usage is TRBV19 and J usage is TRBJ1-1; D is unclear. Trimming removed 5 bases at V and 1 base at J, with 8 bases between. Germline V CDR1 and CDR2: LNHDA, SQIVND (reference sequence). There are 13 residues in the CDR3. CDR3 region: CASSPRGNTEAFF. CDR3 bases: TGTGCCAGTAGTCCGCGAGGGAACACTGAAGCTTTCTTT.

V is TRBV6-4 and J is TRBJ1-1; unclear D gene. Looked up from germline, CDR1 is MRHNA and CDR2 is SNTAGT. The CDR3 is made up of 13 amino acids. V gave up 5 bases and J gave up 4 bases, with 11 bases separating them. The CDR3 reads CASSKEWGTEAFF. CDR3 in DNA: TGTGCCAGCAGTAAGGAATGGGGCACTGAAGCTTTCTTT.

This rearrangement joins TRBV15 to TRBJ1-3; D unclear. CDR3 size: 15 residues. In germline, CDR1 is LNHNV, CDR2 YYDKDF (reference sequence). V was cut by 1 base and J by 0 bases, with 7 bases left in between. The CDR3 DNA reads TGTGCCACCAGCAGAGGGGGTACCTCTGGAAACACCATATATTTT. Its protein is CATSRGGTSGNTIYF.

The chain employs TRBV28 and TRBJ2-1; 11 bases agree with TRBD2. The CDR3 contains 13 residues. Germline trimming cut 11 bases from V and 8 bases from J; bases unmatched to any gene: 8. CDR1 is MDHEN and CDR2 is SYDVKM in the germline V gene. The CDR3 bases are TGTGCCGTAACTAGCGGGAGTCACTATGAGCAGTTCTTC. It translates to CAVTSGSHYEQFF.

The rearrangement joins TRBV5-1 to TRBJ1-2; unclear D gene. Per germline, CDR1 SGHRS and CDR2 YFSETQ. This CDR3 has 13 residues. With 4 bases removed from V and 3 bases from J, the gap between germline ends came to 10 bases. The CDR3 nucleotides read TGCGCCAGCAGCCTTACCGTGGACTATGGCTACACCTTC. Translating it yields CASSLTVDYGYTF.

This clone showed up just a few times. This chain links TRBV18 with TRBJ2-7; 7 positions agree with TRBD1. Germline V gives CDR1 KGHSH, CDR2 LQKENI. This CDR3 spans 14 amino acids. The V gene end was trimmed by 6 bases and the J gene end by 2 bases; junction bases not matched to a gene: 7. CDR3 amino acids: CASSEGQVTYEQYF. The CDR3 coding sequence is TGTGCCAGCTCCGAAGGACAGGTGACCTACGAGCAGTACTTC.

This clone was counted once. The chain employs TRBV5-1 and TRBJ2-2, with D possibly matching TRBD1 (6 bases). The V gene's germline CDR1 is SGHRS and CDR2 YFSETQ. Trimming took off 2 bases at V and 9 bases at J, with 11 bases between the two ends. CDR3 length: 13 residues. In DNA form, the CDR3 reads TGCGCCAGCAGCTTTACAGGGTCGCGGGAGCTGTTTTTT. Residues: CASSFTGSRELFF.

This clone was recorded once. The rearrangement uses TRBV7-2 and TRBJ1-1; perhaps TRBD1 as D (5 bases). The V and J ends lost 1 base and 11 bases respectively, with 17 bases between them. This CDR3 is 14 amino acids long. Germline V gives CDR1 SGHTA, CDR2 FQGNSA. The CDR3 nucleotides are TGTGCCAGCAGCTTAGTCGTGGCAGGGACCGGGGCTTTCTTT. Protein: CASSLVVAGTGAFF. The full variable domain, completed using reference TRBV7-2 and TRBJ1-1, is GAGVSQSPSNKVTEKGKDVELRCDPISGHTALYWYRQSLGQGLEFLIYFQGNSAPDKSGLPSDRFSAERTGGSVSTLTIQRTQQEDSAVYLCASSLVVAGTGAFFGQGTRLTVV.

The CDR3 DNA sequence: TGTGCCAGCAGTTTGGCCCCGCCCCCAGGGGGAACTGAAGCTTTCTTT. Translation: CASSLAPPPGGTEAFF. This chain links TRBV27 with TRBJ1-1, with 7 bases that match TRBD1. CDR1 is MNHEY, CDR2 SMNVEV, per germline (reference sequence). V was pared by 3 bases and J by 5 bases, with 12 bases of the junction left unmatched. This CDR3 has 16 residues.

The CDR3 sequence: CASSPYTGELFF. As DNA, the CDR3 is TGTGCCAGCAGCCCTTACACCGGGGAGCTGTTTTTT. The chain uses TRBV7-8 and TRBJ2-2; D is unclear. Germline assignment: CDR1 SGHVS and CDR2 FQNEAQ. The V gene lost 5 bases and the J gene lost 3 bases, with 4 bases spanning the gap. The CDR3 spans 12 residues.

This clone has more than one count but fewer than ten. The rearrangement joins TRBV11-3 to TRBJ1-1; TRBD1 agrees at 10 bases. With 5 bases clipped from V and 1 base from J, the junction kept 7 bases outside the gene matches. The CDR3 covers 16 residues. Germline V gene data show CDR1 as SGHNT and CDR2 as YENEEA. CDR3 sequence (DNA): TGTGCCAGCAGCAAAGGACAGGGGGAAACGAACACTGAAGCTTTCTTT. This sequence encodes CASSKGQGETNTEAFF.

Written as DNA, the CDR3 is TGTGCCAGCAGCTTAGGGTCTAGGACCTACAATGAGCAGTTCTTC. Amino acids: CASSLGSRTYNEQFF. V gene TRBV11-2 combines with J gene TRBJ2-1; D ambiguous. The CDR3 sequence is 15 residues long. Germline values: CDR1 SGHAT, CDR2 FQNNGV. Trimming removed 1 base from V and 2 bases from J, with 9 bases in between.

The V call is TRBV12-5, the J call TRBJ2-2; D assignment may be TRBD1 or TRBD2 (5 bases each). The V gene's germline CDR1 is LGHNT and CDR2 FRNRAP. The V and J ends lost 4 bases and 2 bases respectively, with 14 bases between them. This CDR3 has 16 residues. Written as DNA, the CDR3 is TGTGCTAGTGGTTCATCCGGGACGGTAAACACCGGGGAGCTGTTTTTT. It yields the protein CASGSSGTVNTGELFF.

The CDR3 DNA follows: TGTGCCAGCAGCTTAGTAAGGGGCCTCAAAAACATTCAGTACTTC. This translates into CASSLVRGLKNIQYF. This chain links TRBV11-2 with TRBJ2-4; a possible D gene is TRBD1 (5 bases). The CDR3 is 15 residues long. The germline CDR1 and CDR2 sequences are SGHAT and FQNNGV. V was trimmed by 1 base and J by 3 bases, leaving 10 bases between them.

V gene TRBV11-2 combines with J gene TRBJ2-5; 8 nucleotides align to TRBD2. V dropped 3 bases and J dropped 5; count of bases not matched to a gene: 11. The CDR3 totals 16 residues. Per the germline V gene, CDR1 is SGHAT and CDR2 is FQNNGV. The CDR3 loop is CASSFFPPGGLETQYF. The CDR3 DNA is TGTGCCAGCAGCTTCTTTCCCCCGGGGGGGCTTGAGACCCAGTACTTC.

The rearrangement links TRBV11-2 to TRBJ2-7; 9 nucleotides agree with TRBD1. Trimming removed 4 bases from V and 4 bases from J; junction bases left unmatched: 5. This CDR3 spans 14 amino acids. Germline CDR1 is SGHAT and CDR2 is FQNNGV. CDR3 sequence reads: CASSSDRGGYEQYF. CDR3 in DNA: TGTGCCAGCAGCTCGGACAGGGGAGGGTACGAGCAGTACTTC.

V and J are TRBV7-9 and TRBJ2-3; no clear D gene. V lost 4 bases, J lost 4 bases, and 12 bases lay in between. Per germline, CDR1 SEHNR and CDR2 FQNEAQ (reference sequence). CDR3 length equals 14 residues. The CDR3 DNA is TGTGCCAGCAGCTCCGCGTATATAGCAGATACGCAGTATTTT. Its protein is CASSSAYIADTQYF.

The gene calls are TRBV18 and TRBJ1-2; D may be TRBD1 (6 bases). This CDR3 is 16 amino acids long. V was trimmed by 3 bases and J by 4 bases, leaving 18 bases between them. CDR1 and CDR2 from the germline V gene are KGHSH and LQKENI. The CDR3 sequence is CASSPTRGTPAYGYTF. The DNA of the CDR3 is TGTGCCAGCTCACCTACTCGGGGGACACCTGCCTATGGCTACACCTTC.

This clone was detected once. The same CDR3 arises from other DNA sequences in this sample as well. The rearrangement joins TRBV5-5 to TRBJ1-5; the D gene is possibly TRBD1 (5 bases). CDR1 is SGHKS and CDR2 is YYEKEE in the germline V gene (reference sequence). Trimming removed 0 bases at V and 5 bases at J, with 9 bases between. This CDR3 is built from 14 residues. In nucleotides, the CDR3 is TGTGCCAGCAGCTTGGCAGGGTTCGATCAGCCCCAGCATTTT. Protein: CASSLAGFDQPQHF. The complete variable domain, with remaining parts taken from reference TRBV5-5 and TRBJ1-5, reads DAGVTQSPTHLIKTRGQQVTLRCSPISGHKSVSWYQQVLGQGPQFIFQYYEKEERGRGNFPDRFSARQFPNYSSELNVNALLLGDSALYLCASSLAGFDQPQHFGDGTRLSIL.

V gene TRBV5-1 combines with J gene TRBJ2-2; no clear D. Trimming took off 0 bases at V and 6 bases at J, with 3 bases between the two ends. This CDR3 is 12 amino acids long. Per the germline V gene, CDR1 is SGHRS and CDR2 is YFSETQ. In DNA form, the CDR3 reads TGCGCCAGCAGCTTGGAAGCCGGGGAGCTGTTTTTT. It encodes CASSLEAGELFF.

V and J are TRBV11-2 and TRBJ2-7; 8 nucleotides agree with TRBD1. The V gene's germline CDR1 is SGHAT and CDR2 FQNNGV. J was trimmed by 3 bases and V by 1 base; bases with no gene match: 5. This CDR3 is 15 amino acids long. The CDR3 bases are TGTGCCAGCAGCTTAGTTCCCACAGGGGGCTACGAGCAGTACTTC. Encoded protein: CASSLVPTGGYEQYF.

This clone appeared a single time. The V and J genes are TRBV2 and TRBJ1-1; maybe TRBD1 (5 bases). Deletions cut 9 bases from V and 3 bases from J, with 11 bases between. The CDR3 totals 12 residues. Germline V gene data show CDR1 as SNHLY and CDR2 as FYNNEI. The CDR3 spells CASGGEDTEAFF. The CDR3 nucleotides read TGTGCCAGTGGGGGAGAAGACACTGAAGCTTTCTTT.

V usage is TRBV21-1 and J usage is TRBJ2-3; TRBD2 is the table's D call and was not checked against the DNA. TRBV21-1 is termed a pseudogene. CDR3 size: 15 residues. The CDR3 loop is CASRVTGTSTDTQYF. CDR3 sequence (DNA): TGTGCCAGCAGGGTAACCGGGACTAGCACAGATACGCAGTATTTT.

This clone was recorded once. CDR3 sequence reads: CASSSPRTGFYEQYF. CDR3 sequence (DNA): TGTGCCAGCAGCTCACCAAGGACAGGGTTCTACGAGCAGTACTTC. The chain has TRBV7-9 and TRBJ2-7; 8 bases line up with TRBD1. V shed 4 bases and J 3 bases; nucleotides not matched to a gene: 8. CDR1 SEHNR and CDR2 FQNEAQ come from the germline V gene (reference sequence). This CDR3 comprises 15 residues.

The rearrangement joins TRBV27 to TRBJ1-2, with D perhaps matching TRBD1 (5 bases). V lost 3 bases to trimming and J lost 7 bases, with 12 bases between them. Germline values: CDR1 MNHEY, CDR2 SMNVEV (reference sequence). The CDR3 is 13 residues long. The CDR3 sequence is CASSFSGPGGYTF. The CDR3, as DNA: TGTGCCAGCAGTTTCTCAGGGCCGGGTGGCTACACCTTC.

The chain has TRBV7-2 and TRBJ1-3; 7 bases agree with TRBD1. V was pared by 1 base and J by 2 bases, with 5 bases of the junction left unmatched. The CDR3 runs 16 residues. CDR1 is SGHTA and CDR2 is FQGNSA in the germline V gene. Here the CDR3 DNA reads TGTGCCAGCAGCTTAGGGGACAGTCGGACTGGAAACACCATATATTTT. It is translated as CASSLGDSRTGNTIYF.

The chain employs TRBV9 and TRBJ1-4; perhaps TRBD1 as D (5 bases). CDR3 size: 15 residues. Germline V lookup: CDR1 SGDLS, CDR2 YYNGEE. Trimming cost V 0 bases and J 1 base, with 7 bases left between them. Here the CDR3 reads CASSVAGGTNEKLFF. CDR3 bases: TGTGCCAGCAGCGTAGCTGGGGGAACTAATGAAAAACTGTTTTTT.

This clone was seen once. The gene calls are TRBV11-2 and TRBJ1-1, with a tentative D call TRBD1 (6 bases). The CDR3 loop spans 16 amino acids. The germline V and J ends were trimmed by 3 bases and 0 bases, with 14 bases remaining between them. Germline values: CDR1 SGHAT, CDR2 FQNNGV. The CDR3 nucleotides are TGTGCCAGCAGCTTCACAGGGAACCTTATGAACACTGAAGCTTTCTTT. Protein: CASSFTGNLMNTEAFF.